Listed below are T cell receptor beta chains from one sample, sequenced in a study of T-cell reconstitution after alpha-beta-depleted transplantation in children. Each CDR3 protein gets one entry after TCRdb re-called the PCR reads with MiXCR. The sample includes approximately 650,000 distinct CDR3 sequences, roughly 13% of them seen just once. Sequenced material: PBMCs, taken before TCRalphabeta/CD19-depleted stem cell transplant. Receptors were obtained from a girl aged 2-10 years with congenital amegakaryocytic thrombocytopenia, due to receive a stem cell transplant. CDR3s include the opening cysteine and the closing phenylalanine or tryptophan. Each record gives: J gene, D gene, V gene, clone size, CDR3 DNA, CDR3 protein. A D gene is named only where the DNA matches it firmly. Clone size is shown for a subset of rows, as once, few, many or a class of expanded clone.

J gene: TRBJ1-4; D gene: .; V gene: TRBV20-1; clone size: few; CDR3 DNA: TGCAGTGCCAACGCAGGGAGAGGGGAAAAACTGTTTTTT; CDR3 protein: CSANAGRGEKLFF
J gene: TRBJ2-6; D gene: .; V gene: TRBV10-3; clone size: many; CDR3 DNA: TGTGCCATCAGTGGACTGAGCTCTGGGGCCAACGTCCTGACTTTC; CDR3 protein: CAISGLSSGANVLTF
J gene: TRBJ1-1; D gene: .; V gene: TRBV11-2; clone size: many; CDR3 DNA: TGTGCCAGCAGCTCGAGTGAAGCTTTCTTT; CDR3 protein: CASSSSEAFF
J gene: TRBJ2-1; D gene: .; V gene: TRBV3-1; clone size: few; CDR3 DNA: TGTGCCAGCAGCCAAGTAGAGGGACTGGTGCATGAGCAGTTCTTC; CDR3 protein: CASSQVEGLVHEQFF
J gene: TRBJ2-3; D gene: .; V gene: TRBV6-1; clone size: .; CDR3 DNA: TGTGCCAGCAGGGGAACAGCGGGCTTCACAGATACGCAGTATTTT; CDR3 protein: CASRGTAGFTDTQYF
J gene: TRBJ2-7; D gene: .; V gene: TRBV5-1; clone size: few; CDR3 DNA: TGCGCCAGCAGCTTGAAAGGGGCCCCCTACGAGCAGTACTTC; CDR3 protein: CASSLKGAPYEQYF
J gene: TRBJ2-3; D gene: .; V gene: TRBV21-1; clone size: few; CDR3 DNA: TGTGCCAGCAGCAAAGGCGCTAGCGGACGCACAGATACGCAGTATTTT; CDR3 protein: CASSKGASGRTDTQYF
J gene: TRBJ2-7; D gene: .; V gene: TRBV6-1; clone size: .; CDR3 DNA: TGTGCCAGCAGTGATAAGGCTTTTACGCAGTACTTC; CDR3 protein: CASSDKAFTQYF
J gene: TRBJ2-7; D gene: TRBD2; V gene: TRBV7-9; clone size: .; CDR3 DNA: TGTGCCAGCAGCTTATTGGCTAGCGGGATGCGCGAGCAGTACTTC; CDR3 protein: CASSLLASGMREQYF
J gene: TRBJ2-3; D gene: TRBD2; V gene: TRBV12-3/TRBV12-4; clone size: .; CDR3 DNA: TGTGCCTGCAGTTTATATATCGTAGCGGGAGTAGGGGGAACAGATACGCAGTATTTT; CDR3 protein: CACSLYIVAGVGGTDTQYF
J gene: TRBJ2-5; D gene: .; V gene: TRBV7-3; clone size: many; CDR3 DNA: TGTGCCAGCAGCTTAAAGGCCAGACAAGAGACCCAGTACTTC; CDR3 protein: CASSLKARQETQYF
J gene: TRBJ2-5; D gene: .; V gene: TRBV5-6; clone size: many; CDR3 DNA: TGTGCCAGCAGCAAGACTAAGGGATACAGAGAGACCCAGTACTTC; CDR3 protein: CASSKTKGYRETQYF
J gene: TRBJ2-1; D gene: TRBD2; V gene: TRBV29-1; clone size: .; CDR3 DNA: TGCAGCGTTGAGGCAACGGGAGGGCCGTCTCCTAAGTTCTTC; CDR3 protein: CSVEATGGPSPKFF